This T cell receptor (beta chain) was recovered during a study of Graves' ophthalmopathy and Graves' hyperthyroidism. RNA transcripts were the source from which TCR beta CDR3 regions were amplified. The authors performed first-round RT-PCR with HTBI primers and then a second-round multiplex PCR. TCRdb recomputed calls from the multiplex PCR reads with MiXCR, one row per CDR3 protein. This sample yields over 650,000 distinct CDR3 sequences, of which about two fifths are seen a single time; 3% to 3.5% belongs to the top ten. This clonotype was picked up a small number of times. The germline gives CDR1 MNHNY, CDR2 SVGAGI (reference sequence). This CDR3 contains 15 residues. Trimming at V came to 5 bases and at J to 4 bases, leaving 3 bases not matched to a gene.

This receptor was identified in an adult man with Graves' ophthalmopathy. The chain recombines TRBV6-6 with TRBJ2-5; 14 bases match TRBD2. Material: peripheral blood. The DNA for the CDR3 is TGTGCCAGCAGTGGACTAGCGGGAGGTACAGAGACCCAGTACTTC. It yields the protein CASSGLAGGTETQYF.